This entry describes one T cell receptor (beta chain). Authors' data handling: Counts of nucleated cells, estimated from reference gene primer amplification, were obtained. Sequencing was performed with immunoSEQ multiplex PCR; in TCRdb, only in-frame clones are kept and a portion is missing. V, J and clone size derive from that table, while D and trimming were established from the DNA sequence. The sample has just over 60,000 clones, about three quarters seen once. These data come from a study of blood T cell repertoires in COVID-19. Overall study context: Both acute and convalescent COVID-19 samples were obtained from the United States, Italy and Spain. The analysed material was cDNA or gDNA that came from T cells, B-cell-depleted T cells, or PBMCs.

Seattle's enrolled individuals joined amid active infection and were then monitored longitudinally. CDR1 WNHNN and CDR2 SYGVQD come from the germline V gene (reference sequence). The ends were cut back, 3 bases at V and 2 bases at J, with 10 bases in the middle. The CDR3 is made up of 15 amino acids. The J gene is TRBJ2-2, the V gene TRBV10-1, with D uncertain. This TCR came from a man aged 25 to 45 with COVID-19, enrolled during active disease. The material sequenced was peripheral blood. CDR3 sequence reads: CASSEWQANTGELFF. Written as DNA, the CDR3 is TGCGCCAGCAGTGAATGGCAGGCTAACACCGGGGAGCTGTTTTTT.